The 15 T cell receptor beta chains given below trace back to one sample, sequenced in a study of regulatory T cells in long-lasting Graves disease. Noted time point: newly diagnosed GD, antithyroid drugs for less than 3 months. The authors made the TCR library using RNA they extracted from PBMCs. TCR beta libraries were built with iRepertoire HTBI primers and Arm-PCR of CDR3 regions. TCRdb recomputed calls from the multiplex PCR reads with MiXCR, one row per CDR3 protein. Of 510,000 or so distinct CDR3 sequences listed, more than 10% are singletons. The same data also contributed to another study, on T cells in Graves' hyperthyroidism and ophthalmopathy.

This material consisted of peripheral blood mononuclear cells (PBMCs), taken at new diagnosis, from a patient treated with antithyroid drugs. These receptor sequences come from a woman aged 30 to 39 with Graves disease.

This clonotype was seen a handful of times. Possible read error: a much larger clone is one base away. It is likely a read error, because the conserved phenylalanine at the end of the CDR3 is missing. The CDR3 nucleotides read TGTGCCAGCAGCTTAGTAGTACGGGAGGGTCGCGAGCAGTACTTA. Translating it yields CASSLVVREGREQYL. V usage is TRBV11-2 and J usage is TRBJ2-7, with TRBD2 identical over 8 bases. This CDR3 is 15 amino acids long. Germline V CDR1 and CDR2: SGHAT, FQNNGV. V lost 1 base, J lost 6 bases, and 8 bases stayed unmatched.

This clonotype was seen a few times. This rearrangement joins TRBV24-1 to TRBJ2-1; D gene unclear. The V gene's germline CDR1 is KGHDR and CDR2 SFDVKD. Deletions cut 4 bases from V and 4 bases from J, with 4 bases between. This CDR3 comprises 12 residues. The CDR3 nucleotides read TGTGCCACCAGTGAAGGGTACAATGAGCAGTTCTTC. This gives the protein CATSEGYNEQFF.

This clonotype has ten or more counts. The gene calls are TRBV2 and TRBJ2-1; TRBD2 matches at 12 bases. Germline trimming cut 4 bases from V and 9 bases from J; bases unmatched to any gene: 10. The germline gives CDR1 SNHLY, CDR2 FYNNEI. The CDR3 extends over 16 amino acids. In DNA, the CDR3 is TGTGCCAGCAGTGCGGGGACTAGCGGGTTAGAATCTGAGCAGTTCTTC. Protein product: CASSAGTSGLESEQFF.

This clonotype has a count of ten or more. The V gene is TRBV27, the J gene TRBJ2-3; D ambiguous. Per germline, CDR1 MNHEY and CDR2 SMNVEV (reference sequence). The V gene lost 5 bases and the J gene lost 6 bases, with 12 bases spanning the gap. The CDR3 length is 13 residues. The CDR3 nucleotides read TGTGCCAGCAGTGTACTGGGCGGCGATACGCAGTATTTT. This encodes CASSVLGGDTQYF.

This clonotype occurred a few times. V is TRBV19 and J is TRBJ1-3; no reliable D call. The CDR3 spans 15 residues. Germline CDR1 reads LNHDA; CDR2 reads SQIVND (reference sequence). The V gene lost 10 bases and the J gene lost 0 bases, with 16 bases spanning the gap. The CDR3: CATGEREHSGNTIYF. The CDR3 DNA reads TGTGCCACCGGAGAGAGGGAACACTCTGGAAACACCATATATTTT.

The V gene is TRBV12-3 or TRBV12-4, the J gene TRBJ1-6, with no clear D. CDR3 length: 14 residues. The V and J ends lost 3 bases and 7 bases respectively, with 10 bases between them. The CDR3 DNA sequence: TGTGCCAGCAGTTTGCAGGAAATAAATTCACCCCTCCACTTT. It codes for CASSLQEINSPLHF.

Ten or more counts support this clonotype. The J gene is TRBJ2-5, the V gene TRBV7-9, with TRBD2 matching over 9 bases. The germline V gene encodes CDR1 SEHNR and CDR2 FQNEAQ (reference sequence). This CDR3 comprises 15 residues. J was trimmed by 3 bases and V by 5 bases; bases with no gene match: 7. The CDR3 coding sequence is TGTGCCAGCAGCACATTTAGCGGGAGTGAAGAGACCCAGTACTTC. This sequence encodes CASSTFSGSEETQYF.

In its sample, this clonotype was seen many times. This sequence joins TRBV4-2 and TRBJ1-1, with 9 bases lining up with TRBD1. From germline, CDR1 is LGHNA and CDR2 YNFKEQ. The V segment lost 4 bases and the J segment 0 bases; nucleotides outside the gene matches: 12. The CDR3 runs to 18 residues. Written as DNA, the CDR3 is TGTGCCAGCAGCCCCCTAAGCCTACAGGGGGCGATGAACACTGAAGCTTTCTTT. The encoded protein is CASSPLSLQGAMNTEAFF.

On this clonotype itself: This may be a read error, as it is one base from a much larger clone. Because the CDR3 is missing its conserved closing phenylalanine or tryptophan, this is likely a read error. This chain links TRBV30 with TRBJ2-5; tentative D call: TRBD2 (6 bases). Germline CDR1 GTSNPN, CDR2 SVGIG (reference sequence). Trimming took off 0 bases at V and 4 bases at J, with 9 bases between the two ends. The CDR3 is 13 residues long. CDR3 protein: CAWSVGGPETQYV. CDR3 sequence (DNA): TGTGCCTGGAGTGTGGGGGGACCAGAGACCCAGTACGTC.

This clonotype was picked up a small number of times. The chain carries TRBV19 and TRBJ1-1, with D perhaps TRBD1 (5 bases). V lost 2 bases and J 6 bases, leaving 13 bases between the germline ends. Germline-derived CDR1 and CDR2 are LNHDA and SQIVND (reference sequence). This CDR3 comprises 14 residues. The CDR3 DNA reads TGTGCCAGTAGTATAAATGGGGGGACCGCTGAAGCTTTCTTT. Translated: CASSINGGTAEAFF.

This clonotype was picked up many times. CDR3 nucleotide sequence: TGCGCCAGCAGTGAGTCGCCATTCGGGGAGACCCAGTACTTC. It yields the protein CASSESPFGETQYF. V is TRBV10-1 and J is TRBJ2-5, with D hard to call. Germline V CDR1 and CDR2: WNHNN, SYGVQD (reference sequence). CDR3 length: 14 amino acids. Trimming stripped 0 bases from V and 5 bases from J, with 10 bases between.

The chain joins TRBV7-2 to TRBJ2-1; D perhaps matches TRBD2 (5 bases). Trimming took 3 bases from V and 0 from J, leaving 12 bases between them. This CDR3 spans 16 amino acids. The germline gives CDR1 SGHTA, CDR2 FQGNSA. The CDR3 DNA reads TGTGCCAGCAGCTTCGCTAGCCCTTACTCCTACAATGAGCAGTTCTTC. It specifies CASSFASPYSYNEQFF.

This clonotype was found many times. This sequence joins TRBV30 and TRBJ1-5, with D possibly TRBD1 on 6 matching bases. The CDR3 is 14 residues long. Germline V lookup: CDR1 GTSNPN, CDR2 SVGIG (reference sequence). V gave up 3 bases and J gave up 5 bases, with 14 bases separating them. The CDR3 region has the DNA TGTGCCTGGAGCCTTGGGGGCTACCATCAGCCCCAGCATTTT. Translation gives CAWSLGGYHQPQHF.

This clonotype showed up many times. This sequence joins TRBV28 and TRBJ2-1, with D perhaps matching TRBD1 or TRBD2 (5 bases each). The germline V and J ends were trimmed by 4 bases and 0 bases, with 13 bases remaining between them. The CDR3 is made up of 16 amino acids. Germline V CDR1 and CDR2: MDHEN, SYDVKM. CDR3 bases: TGTGCCAGCAGTTCACGGGACCTGAGCTCCTACAATGAGCAGTTCTTC. Protein: CASSSRDLSSYNEQFF.

This clonotype was seen at least ten times. V gene TRBV11-2 combines with J gene TRBJ2-1; no definite D call. This CDR3 has 15 amino acids. Trimming removed 3 bases from V and 0 bases from J, with 9 bases in between. Germline V gene sequence: CDR1 SGHAT, CDR2 FQNNGV. CDR3 sequence reads: CASSLELSSYNEQFF. The CDR3 DNA reads TGTGCCAGCAGCTTGGAGCTGAGCTCCTACAATGAGCAGTTCTTC.